The T cell receptor (beta chain) under discussion was sequenced for a study of sequential checkpoint blockade in melanoma. Study in general: More than 20 patients had tumor biopsies before treatment and at week 13. Study results and caveats: About 30 times likelier clinical benefit followed increased tumor T-cell fraction and clonality.

As concerns this clone: Its target is not known.

Treatment described: randomized to nivolumab then ipilimumab (arm A) or the reverse (arm B). None of the patients previously received DNA-damaging chemotherapy. Sequenced by immunoSEQ multiplex PCR; TCRdb stores in-frame clones only, minus some. The sample holds approximately 19,000 clones, about 25% seen once. V was shortened by 4 bases and J by 5 bases, with 10 bases between the two germline ends. CDR3 size: 12 residues. The germline gives CDR1 SGDLS, CDR2 YYNGEE. The sequencing here drew on tumor tissue (inferred from file names), taken from a patient given nivolumab and ipilimumab in sequence. The sequence was obtained from a human donor with melanoma. The chain combines TRBV9 with TRBJ2-7; D is unclear. This CDR3 reads CASSPPGHEQYF. The CDR3 DNA reads TGTGCCAGCAGCCCGCCGGGTCACGAGCAGTACTTC.